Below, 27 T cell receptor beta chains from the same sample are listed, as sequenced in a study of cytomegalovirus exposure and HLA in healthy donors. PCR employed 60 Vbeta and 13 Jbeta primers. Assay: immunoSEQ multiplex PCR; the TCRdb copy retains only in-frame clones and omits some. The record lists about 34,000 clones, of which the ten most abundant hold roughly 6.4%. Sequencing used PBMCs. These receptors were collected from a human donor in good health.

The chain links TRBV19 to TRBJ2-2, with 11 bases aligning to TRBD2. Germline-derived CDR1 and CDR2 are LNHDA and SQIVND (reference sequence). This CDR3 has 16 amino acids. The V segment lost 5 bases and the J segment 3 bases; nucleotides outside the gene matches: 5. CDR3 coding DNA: TGTGCCAGTAGTCATTTAGCGGGGGGGTACACCGGGGAGCTGTTTTTT. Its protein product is CASSHLAGGYTGELFF.

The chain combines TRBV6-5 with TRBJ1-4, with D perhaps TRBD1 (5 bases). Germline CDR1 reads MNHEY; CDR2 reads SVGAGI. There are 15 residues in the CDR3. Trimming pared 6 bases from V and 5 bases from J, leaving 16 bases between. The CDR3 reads CASRDGAGGNEKLFF. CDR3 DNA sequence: TGTGCCAGCAGGGACGGGGCCGGGGGAAATGAAAAACTGTTTTTT.

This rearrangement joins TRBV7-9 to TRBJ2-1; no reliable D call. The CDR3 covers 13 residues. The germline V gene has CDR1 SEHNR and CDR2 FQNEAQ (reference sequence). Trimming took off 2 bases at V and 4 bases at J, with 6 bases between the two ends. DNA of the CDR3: TGTGCCAGCAGCTTAACAGCTTACAATGAGCAGTTCTTC. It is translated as CASSLTAYNEQFF.

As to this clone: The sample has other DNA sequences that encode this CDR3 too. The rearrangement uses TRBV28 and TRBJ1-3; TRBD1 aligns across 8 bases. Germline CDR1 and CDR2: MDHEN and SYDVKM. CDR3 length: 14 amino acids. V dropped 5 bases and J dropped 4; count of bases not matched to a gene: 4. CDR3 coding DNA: TGTGCCAGCAGTCTGGACAGGGTGGGAAACACCATATATTTT. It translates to CASSLDRVGNTIYF.

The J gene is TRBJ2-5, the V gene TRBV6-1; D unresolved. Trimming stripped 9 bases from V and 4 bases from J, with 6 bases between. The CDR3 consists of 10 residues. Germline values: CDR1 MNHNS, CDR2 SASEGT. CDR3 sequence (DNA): TGTGCCAGTACGGGAGAGACCCAGTACTTC. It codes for CASTGETQYF.

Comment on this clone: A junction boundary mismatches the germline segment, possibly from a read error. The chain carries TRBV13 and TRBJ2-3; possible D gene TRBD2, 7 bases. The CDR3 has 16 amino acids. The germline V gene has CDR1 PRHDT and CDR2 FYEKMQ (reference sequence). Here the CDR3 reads CASSPERGGRTDKQYF. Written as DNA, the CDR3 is TGTGCCAGCAGCCCCGAAAGGGGGGGGCGGACAGATAAGCAGTATTTT.

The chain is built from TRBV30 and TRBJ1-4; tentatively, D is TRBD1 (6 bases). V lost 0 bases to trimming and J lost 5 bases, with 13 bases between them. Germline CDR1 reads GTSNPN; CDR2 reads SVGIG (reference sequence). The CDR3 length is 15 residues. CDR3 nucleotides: TGTGCCTGGAGTGTTTCGACAGGACGCAATGAAAAACTGTTTTTT. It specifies CAWSVSTGRNEKLFF.

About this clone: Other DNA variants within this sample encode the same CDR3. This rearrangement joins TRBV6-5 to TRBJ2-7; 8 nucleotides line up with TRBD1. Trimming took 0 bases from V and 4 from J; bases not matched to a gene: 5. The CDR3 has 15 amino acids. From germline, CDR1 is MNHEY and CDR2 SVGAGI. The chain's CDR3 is CASSYSIRGLYEQYF. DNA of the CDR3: TGTGCCAGCAGTTACTCGATCAGGGGGCTTTACGAGCAGTACTTC.

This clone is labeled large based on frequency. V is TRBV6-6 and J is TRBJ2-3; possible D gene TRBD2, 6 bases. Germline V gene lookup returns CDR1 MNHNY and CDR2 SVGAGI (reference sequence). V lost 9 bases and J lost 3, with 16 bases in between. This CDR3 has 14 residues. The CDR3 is CASGRGELTDTQYF. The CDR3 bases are TGTGCCAGTGGGCGGGGCGAGTTAACAGATACGCAGTATTTT.

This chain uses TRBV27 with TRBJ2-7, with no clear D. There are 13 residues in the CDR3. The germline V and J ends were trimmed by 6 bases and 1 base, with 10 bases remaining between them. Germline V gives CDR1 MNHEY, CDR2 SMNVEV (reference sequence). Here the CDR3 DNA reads TGTGCCAGCAGGTTAGGGCTTTCCTACGAGCAGTACTTC. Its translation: CASRLGLSYEQYF.

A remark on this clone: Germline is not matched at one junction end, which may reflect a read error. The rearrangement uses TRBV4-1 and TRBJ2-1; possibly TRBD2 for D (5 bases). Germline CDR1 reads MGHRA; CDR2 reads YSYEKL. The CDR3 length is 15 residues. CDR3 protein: CASRFRPSSDNEQFF. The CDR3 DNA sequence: TGCGCCAGCAGGTTCAGGCCTAGCTCCGACAATGAGCAGTTCTTC.

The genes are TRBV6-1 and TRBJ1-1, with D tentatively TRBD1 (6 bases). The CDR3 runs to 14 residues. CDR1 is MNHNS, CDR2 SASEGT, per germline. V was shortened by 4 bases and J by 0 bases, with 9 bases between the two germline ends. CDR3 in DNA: TGTGCCAGCAGTGCCGGGACATTGAACACTGAAGCTTTCTTT. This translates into CASSAGTLNTEAFF.

The CDR3 protein is CASSLLREANYGYTF. The DNA of the CDR3 is TGTGCCAGCAGTTTACTCCGAGAAGCTAACTATGGCTACACCTTC. The chain is built from TRBV28 and TRBJ1-2; D not certain. V dropped 2 bases and J dropped 0 bases, with 10 bases sitting between them. Per germline, CDR1 MDHEN and CDR2 SYDVKM. The length of the CDR3 is 15 residues.

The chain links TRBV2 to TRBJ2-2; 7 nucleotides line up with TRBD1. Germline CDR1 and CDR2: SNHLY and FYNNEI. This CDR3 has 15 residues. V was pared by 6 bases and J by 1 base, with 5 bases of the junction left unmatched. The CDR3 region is CASRWNRGNTGELFF. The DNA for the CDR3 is TGTGCCAGCAGGTGGAACAGGGGGAACACCGGGGAGCTGTTTTTT.

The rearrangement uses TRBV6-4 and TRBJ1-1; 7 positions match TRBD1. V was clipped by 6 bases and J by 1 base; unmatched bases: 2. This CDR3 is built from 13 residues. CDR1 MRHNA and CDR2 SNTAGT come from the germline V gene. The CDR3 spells CASSRTGNTEAFF. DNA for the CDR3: TGTGCCAGCAGCAGGACAGGGAACACTGAAGCTTTCTTT.

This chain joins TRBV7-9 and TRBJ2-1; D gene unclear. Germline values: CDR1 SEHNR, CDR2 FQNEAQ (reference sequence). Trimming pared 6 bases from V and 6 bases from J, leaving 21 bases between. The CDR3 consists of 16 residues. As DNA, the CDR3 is TGTGCCAGCAGTCATCCCACAGCCTCAGGTGCCAATGAGCAGTTCTTC. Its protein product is CASSHPTASGANEQFF.

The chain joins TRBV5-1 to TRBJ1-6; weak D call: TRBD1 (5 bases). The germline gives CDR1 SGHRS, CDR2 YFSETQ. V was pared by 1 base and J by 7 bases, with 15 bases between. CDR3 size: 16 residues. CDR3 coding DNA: TGCGCCAGCAGCTTGTCAGGGAACAGAGGAAATTCACCCCTCCACTTT. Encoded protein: CASSLSGNRGNSPLHF.

This CDR3 reads CASSLLAGGTDTQYF. The CDR3 DNA reads TGTGCCAGCAGTTTACTAGCGGGGGGGACAGATACGCAGTATTTT. The V call is TRBV6-4, the J call TRBJ2-3; 13 positions agree with TRBD2. The germline CDR1 and CDR2 sequences are MRHNA and SNTAGT. There are 15 residues in the CDR3. V dropped 5 bases and J dropped 3; count of bases not matched to a gene: 2.

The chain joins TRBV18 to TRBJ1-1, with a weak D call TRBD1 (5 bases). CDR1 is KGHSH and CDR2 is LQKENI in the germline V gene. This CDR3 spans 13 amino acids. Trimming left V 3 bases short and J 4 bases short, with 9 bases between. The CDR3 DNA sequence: TGTGCCAGCTCACCGGTCAGGGCCACTGAAGCTTTCTTT. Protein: CASSPVRATEAFF.

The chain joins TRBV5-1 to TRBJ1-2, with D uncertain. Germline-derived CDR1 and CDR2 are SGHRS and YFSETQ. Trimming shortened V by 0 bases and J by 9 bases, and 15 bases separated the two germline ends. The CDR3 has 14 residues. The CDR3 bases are TGCGCCAGCAGCTTGGTCTTGGACTCGGATAGCTACACCTTC. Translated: CASSLVLDSDSYTF.

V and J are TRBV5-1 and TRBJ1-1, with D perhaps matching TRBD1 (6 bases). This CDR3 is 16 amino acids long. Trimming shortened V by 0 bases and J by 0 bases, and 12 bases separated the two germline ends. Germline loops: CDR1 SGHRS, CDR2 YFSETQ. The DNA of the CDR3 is TGCGCCAGCAGCTTGGTGGGGGCGGTCATGAACACTGAAGCTTTCTTT. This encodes CASSLVGAVMNTEAFF.

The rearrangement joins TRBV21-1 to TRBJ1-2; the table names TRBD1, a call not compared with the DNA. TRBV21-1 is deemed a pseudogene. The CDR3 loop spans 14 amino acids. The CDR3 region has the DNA TGTGCCAGCAGTCAGCCGGGACAGGGGAATGGCTACACCTTC. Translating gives CASSQPGQGNGYTF.

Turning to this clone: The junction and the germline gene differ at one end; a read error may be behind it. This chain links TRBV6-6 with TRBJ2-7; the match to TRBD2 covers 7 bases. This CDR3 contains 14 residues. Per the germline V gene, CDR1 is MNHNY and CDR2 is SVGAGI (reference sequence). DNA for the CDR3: TGTGCCAGCAGTTACTCGAATGTGGGGGGGGTCGGGGACTTC. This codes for CASSYSNVGGVGDF.

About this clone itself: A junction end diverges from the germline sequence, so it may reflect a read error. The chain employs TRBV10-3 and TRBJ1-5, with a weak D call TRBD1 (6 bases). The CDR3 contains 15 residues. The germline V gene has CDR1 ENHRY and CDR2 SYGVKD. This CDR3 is CAIGEVVGGDQPQHF. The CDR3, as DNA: TGTGCCATCGGTGAGGTCGTAGGGGGTGACCAGCCCCAGCATTTT.

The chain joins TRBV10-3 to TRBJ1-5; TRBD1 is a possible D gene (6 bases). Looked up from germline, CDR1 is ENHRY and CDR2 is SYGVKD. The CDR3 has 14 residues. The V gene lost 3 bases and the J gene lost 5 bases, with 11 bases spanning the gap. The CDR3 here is CAISDNREYQPQHF. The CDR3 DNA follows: TGTGCCATCAGTGACAACAGGGAGTATCAGCCCCAGCATTTT.

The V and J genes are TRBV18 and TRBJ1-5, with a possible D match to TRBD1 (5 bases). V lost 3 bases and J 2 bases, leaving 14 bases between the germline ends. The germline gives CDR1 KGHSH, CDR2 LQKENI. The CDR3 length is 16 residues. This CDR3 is CASSPPGLDGNQPQHF. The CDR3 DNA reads TGTGCCAGCTCACCTCCAGGGTTGGATGGCAATCAGCCCCAGCATTTT. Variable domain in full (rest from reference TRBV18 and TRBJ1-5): NAGVMQNPRHLVRRRGQEARLRCSPMKGHSHVYWYRQLPEEGLKFMVYLQKENIIDESGMPKERFSAEFPKEGPSILRIQQVVRGDSAAYFCASSPPGLDGNQPQHFGDGTRLSIL.

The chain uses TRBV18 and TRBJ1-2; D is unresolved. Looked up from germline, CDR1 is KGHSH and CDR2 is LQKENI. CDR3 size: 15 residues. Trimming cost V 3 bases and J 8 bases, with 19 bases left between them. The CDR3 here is CASSPYVLTGYGYTF. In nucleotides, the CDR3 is TGTGCCAGCTCACCCTACGTTTTAACCGGTTACGGCTACACCTTC.